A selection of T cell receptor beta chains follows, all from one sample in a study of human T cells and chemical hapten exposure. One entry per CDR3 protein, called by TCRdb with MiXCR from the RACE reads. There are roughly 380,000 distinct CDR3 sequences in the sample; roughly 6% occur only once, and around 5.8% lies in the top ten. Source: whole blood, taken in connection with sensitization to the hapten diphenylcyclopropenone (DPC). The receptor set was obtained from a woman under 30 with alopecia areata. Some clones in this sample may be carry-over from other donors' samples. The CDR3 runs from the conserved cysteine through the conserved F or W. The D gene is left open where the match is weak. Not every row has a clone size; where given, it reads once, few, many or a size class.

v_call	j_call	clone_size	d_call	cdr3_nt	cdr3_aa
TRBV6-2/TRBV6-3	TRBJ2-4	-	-	TGTGCCAGCAATCAACCCCAAGGACAGGCCAAAAACATTCAGTACTTC	CASNQPQGQAKNIQYF
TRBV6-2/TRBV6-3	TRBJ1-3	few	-	TGTGCCAGCAGTCGGGGTGCAATCTCTGGAAACACCATATATTTT	CASSRGAISGNTIYF
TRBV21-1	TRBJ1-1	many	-	TGTGCCAGTCGGGGCCCGCCTGAAGCTTTCTTT	CASRGPPEAFF
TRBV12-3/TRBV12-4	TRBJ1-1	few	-	TGTGCCAGCTTCCCGGCTCTGGGCACTGAAGCTTTCTTT	CASFPALGTEAFF
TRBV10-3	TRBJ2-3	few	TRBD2	TGTGCCATCACAACTAGCGGTCCCACAGATACGCAGTATTTT	CAITTSGPTDTQYF
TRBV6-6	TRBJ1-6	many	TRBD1	TGTGCCAGCAGTTCGACAGGGCGAAATTCACCCCTCCACTTT	CASSSTGRNSPLHF
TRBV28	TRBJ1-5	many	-	TGTGCCAGCAGTCCCGTGGGGGGGCCCCAGCATTTT	CASSPVGGPQHF
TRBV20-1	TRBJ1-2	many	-	TGCAGTGCTAGAGATTGGGGGCTTGACTATGGCTACACCTTC	CSARDWGLDYGYTF
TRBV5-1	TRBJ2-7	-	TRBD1	TGCGCCAGCGGAAGGACAGGGGACGAGCAGTACTTC	CASGRTGDEQYF
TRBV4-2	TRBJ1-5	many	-	TGTGCCAGCAGCCAAGACCGGCGGGCTCAGCCCCAGCATTTT	CASSQDRRAQPQHF
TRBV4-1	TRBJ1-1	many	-	TGCGCCAGCAGCCAAGTAGGAGATAACACTGAAGCTTTCTTT	CASSQVGDNTEAFF
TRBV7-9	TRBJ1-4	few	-	TGTGCCAGCAGCCGGGGGGCCGGAGGAAAACTGTTTTTT	CASSRGAGGKLFF
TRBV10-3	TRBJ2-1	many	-	TGTGCCATCAAGGACGAAGTACGCAATGAGCAGTTCTTC	CAIKDEVRNEQFF
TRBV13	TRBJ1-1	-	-	TGTGCCAGCAGCTTTAGAAGCGGGGGCACTGAAGCTTTCTTT	CASSFRSGGTEAFF
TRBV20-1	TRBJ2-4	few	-	TGCAGTGTCCCGGAGGGGGCCAAAAACATTCAGTACTTC	CSVPEGAKNIQYF
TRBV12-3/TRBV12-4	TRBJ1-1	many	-	TGTGCCAGCACCCTTCTGAACACTGAAGCTTTCTTT	CASTLLNTEAFF
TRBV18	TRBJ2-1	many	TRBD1	TGTGCCAGCTCACCGAGACAGGGGGGAAGTGGCAATGAGCAGTTCTTC	CASSPRQGGSGNEQFF
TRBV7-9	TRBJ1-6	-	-	TGTGCCAGCAGCTCGCGGGACGCAGATAATTCACCCCTCCACTTT	CASSSRDADNSPLHF
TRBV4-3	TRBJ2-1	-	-	TGCGCCAGCAGCCAAGCGCAGGGGCTGGGATACAATGAGCAGTTCTTC	CASSQAQGLGYNEQFF
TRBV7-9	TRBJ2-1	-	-	TGTGCCAGCAGCTTACCAAGCTACAATGAGCAGTTCTTC	CASSLPSYNEQFF
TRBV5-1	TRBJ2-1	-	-	TGCGCCAGCAGCTTGAGGCAATTACAAGGTGCCCGCGTTGAGCAGTTCTTC	CASSLRQLQGARVEQFF
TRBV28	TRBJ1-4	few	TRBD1	TGTGCCAGCAGTCCGGGACAGGGGGAAAAACTGTTTTTT	CASSPGQGEKLFF
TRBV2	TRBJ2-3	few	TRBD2	TGTGCCAGCACTGAAATGGGTAGCGGGGGCCTTAGCACAGATACGCAGTATTTT	CASTEMGSGGLSTDTQYF
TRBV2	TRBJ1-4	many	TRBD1	TGTGCCAGCAGTGGGACAGGGAGGAATGAAAAACTGTTTTTT	CASSGTGRNEKLFF
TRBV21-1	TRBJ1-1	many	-	TGTGCCACCCTCGAGGGTGGTGAAGCTTTCTTT	CATLEGGEAFF
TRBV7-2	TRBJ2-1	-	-	TGTGCCAGCTCCTACGGGGGCTCCTCCTACAATGAGCAGTTCTTC	CASSYGGSSYNEQFF
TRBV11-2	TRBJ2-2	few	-	TGTGCCAGCAGCTTGTGGGGGGCCAACACCGGGGAGCTGTTTTTT	CASSLWGANTGELFF
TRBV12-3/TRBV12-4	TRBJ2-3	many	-	TGTGCCAGCAGCATTTCGACAGATACGCAGTATTTT	CASSISTDTQYF
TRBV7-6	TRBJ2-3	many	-	TGTGCCAGCAGCTCCTTAGCGTATTTGCAAGATACGCAGTATTTT	CASSSLAYLQDTQYF
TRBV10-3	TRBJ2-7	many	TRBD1	TGTGCCATCAGTGCCTCAAGACAGGGGCCGTCCTACGAGCAGTACTTC	CAISASRQGPSYEQYF
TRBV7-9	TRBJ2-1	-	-	TGTGCCAGCAGCTCCCCCCGACTAGGAAGGCAGTTCTTC	CASSSPRLGRQFF
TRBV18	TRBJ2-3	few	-	TGTGCCAGCTCACGCCTTCAGAAAACAGATACGCAGTATTTT	CASSRLQKTDTQYF
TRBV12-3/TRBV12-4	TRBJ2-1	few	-	TGTGCCAGCTCTTTTTCCCTGGGGCCACGAGGGTTCAATGAGCAGTTCTTC	CASSFSLGPRGFNEQFF
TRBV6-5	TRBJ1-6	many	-	TGTGCCAGCAGTTATGACGGGACAACCCTATGGGCCCTCCACTTT	CASSYDGTTLWALHF
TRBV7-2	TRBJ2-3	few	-	TGTGCCAGCAGCTTAGGCCTAAGGGATACGCAGTATTTT	CASSLGLRDTQYF
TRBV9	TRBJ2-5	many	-	TGTGCCAGCAGCCCCCCTCTCGGGCAAGAGACCCAGTACTTC	CASSPPLGQETQYF
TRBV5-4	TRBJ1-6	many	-	TGTGCCAGCAGCCCCGTGCAGGGAGGTTTACCCCTCCACTTT	CASSPVQGGLPLHF
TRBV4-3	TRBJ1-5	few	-	TGCGCCAGCAGCCAAGAAAGAGGGGGTACGGGTCCCCAGCATTTT	CASSQERGGTGPQHF
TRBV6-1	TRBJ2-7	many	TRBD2	TGTGCCAGCAGTCAGCGGGGCGCCTCCTACGAGCAGTACTTC	CASSQRGASYEQYF
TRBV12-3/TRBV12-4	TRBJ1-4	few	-	TGTGCCAGCAGTTCGCTGACTTCTAATGAAAAACTGTTTTTT	CASSSLTSNEKLFF
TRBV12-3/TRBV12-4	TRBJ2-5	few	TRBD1	TGTGCCAGCAGTGGGACAGGGTCGGCCGGAGAGACCCAGTACTTC	CASSGTGSAGETQYF
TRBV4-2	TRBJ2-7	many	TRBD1	TGTGCCAGCAGCCAAGGACAGGGGACCATGGAGCAGTACTTC	CASSQGQGTMEQYF
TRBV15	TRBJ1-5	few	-	TGTGCCACCAGCAGAGAGACGGGGAATCAGCCCCAGCATTTT	CATSRETGNQPQHF
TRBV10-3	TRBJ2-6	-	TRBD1	TGTGCCATCAGTGAACAGGGGCCAGGGTCCGGGGCCAACGTCCTGACTTTC	CAISEQGPGSGANVLTF
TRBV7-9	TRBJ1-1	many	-	TGTGCCAGTTACCGGGACTTGGACACTGAAGCTTTCTTT	CASYRDLDTEAFF
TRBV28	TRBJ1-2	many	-	TGTGCCAGCTTCATGGCAGGGGAAGGGGGCTATGGCTACACCTTC	CASFMAGEGGYGYTF